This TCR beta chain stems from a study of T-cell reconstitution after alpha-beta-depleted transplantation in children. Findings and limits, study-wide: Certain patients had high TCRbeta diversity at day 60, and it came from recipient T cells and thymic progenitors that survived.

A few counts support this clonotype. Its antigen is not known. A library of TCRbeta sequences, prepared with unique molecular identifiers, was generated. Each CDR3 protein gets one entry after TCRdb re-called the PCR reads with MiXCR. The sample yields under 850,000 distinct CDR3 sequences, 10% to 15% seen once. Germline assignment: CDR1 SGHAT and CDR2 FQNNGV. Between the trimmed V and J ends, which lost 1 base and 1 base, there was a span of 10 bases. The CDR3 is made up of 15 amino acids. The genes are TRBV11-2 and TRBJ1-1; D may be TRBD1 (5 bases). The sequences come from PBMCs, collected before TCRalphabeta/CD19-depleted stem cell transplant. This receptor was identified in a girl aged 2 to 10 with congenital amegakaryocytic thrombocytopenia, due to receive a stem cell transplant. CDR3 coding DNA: TGTGCCAGCAGCTTAGTTCGGGGCCCGAACACTGAAGCTTTCTTT. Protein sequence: CASSLVRGPNTEAFF.